A selection of T cell receptor beta chains follows, all from one sample in a study of shared clonotypes between healthy human individuals. Here immunoSEQ multiplex PCR was the method, and the copy in TCRdb shows in-frame clones only, minus some. The sample includes about 1.4 million clones, roughly 96% of them seen just once. Sequencing was carried out using naive CD4+ T cells sorted from blood. Every receptor here comes from a man aged 25-45 years in good health. The CDR3 runs from the conserved cysteine through the conserved F or W. The order of the fields is V gene, clone size, D gene, J gene, CDR3 DNA, CDR3 protein. D genes are given only for firm matches. Clone size is shown for a subset of rows, as once, few, many or a class of expanded clone.

TRBV5-1	-	TRBD2	TRBJ2-1	TGCGCCAGCAGCGAGACCGCGGGAGTATACAATGAGCAGTTCTTC	CASSETAGVYNEQFF
TRBV9	-	-	TRBJ2-2	TGTGCCAGCAGCGCCCAGGGGCGGAACACCGGGGAGCTGTTTTTT	CASSAQGRNTGELFF
TRBV19	-	TRBD1	TRBJ2-1	TGTGCCAGTAAGATTGAGGGGGCAGGCGATGAGCAGTTCTTC	CASKIEGAGDEQFF
TRBV10-3	-	TRBD2	TRBJ2-5	TGTGCCATCAGTGAGTTAGCGGGTAGTGGCCAAGAGACCCAGTACTTC	CAISELAGSGQETQYF
TRBV5-6	once	TRBD1	TRBJ2-2	TGTGCCAGCACCCCAGGGGGCCGTTCCGGGGAGCTGTTTTTT	CASTPGGRSGELFF
TRBV10-3	-	TRBD2	TRBJ2-1	TGTGCCATCAGGGGGACTAGCGGGGTGAATGAGCAGTTCTTC	CAIRGTSGVNEQFF
TRBV28	few	-	TRBJ1-2	TGTGCCAGCAGTTTATGGTTAGGGGATGCGGGAGGCTACACCTTC	CASSLWLGDAGGYTF
TRBV19	-	-	TRBJ1-5	TGTGCCAGTGGACCCAATCAGCCCCAGCATTTT	CASGPNQPQHF
TRBV9	-	-	TRBJ2-1	TGTGCCAGCAGCGATAGCGGAACCTACAATGAGCAGTTCTTC	CASSDSGTYNEQFF
TRBV7-8	-	-	TRBJ2-1	TGTGCCAGCAGACAGGGCAATGAGCAGTTCTTC	CASRQGNEQFF
TRBV5-1	-	TRBD1	TRBJ2-5	TGCGCCAGCAGCTTTGGACAGGGGGGTCAAGAGACCCAGTACTTC	CASSFGQGGQETQYF
TRBV19	-	-	TRBJ2-3	TGTGCCAGTAGTATAGGGGACGGGGGCGCAGACACGCAGTATTTT	CASSIGDGGADTQYF
TRBV4-1	-	-	TRBJ2-1	TGCGCCAGCAGCCAAGATCGGGGGCAGGTCACCTACAATGAGCAGTTCTTC	CASSQDRGQVTYNEQFF
TRBV19	once	-	TRBJ1-4	TGTGCCAGTAGTATATTAGAGGGGTCGCGCGAAAAACTGTTTTTT	CASSILEGSREKLFF
TRBV6-1	-	-	TRBJ2-5	TGTGCCAGCAGTGTAGGACAGCTAGCTACGGAGACCCAGTACTTC	CASSVGQLATETQYF
TRBV4-3	-	-	TRBJ1-3	TGCGCCAGCAGCCCCTCCGGGGCCCTAGCGGGAAACACCATATATTTT	CASSPSGALAGNTIYF
TRBV9	-	TRBD2	TRBJ2-2	TGTGCCAGCAGCGCTGTCGTCAGAAGGACTAGCGGGAGCGGGGAGCTGTTTTTT	CASSAVVRRTSGSGELFF
TRBV28	once	-	TRBJ2-1	TGTGCCAGCACCGCTTGGGGGAATGAGCAGTTCTTC	CASTAWGNEQFF
TRBV4-3	-	TRBD2	TRBJ2-1	TGCGCCAGCAGCCAAGAGACACTAGCGGGAGTCCCTGAGCAGTTCTTC	CASSQETLAGVPEQFF
TRBV6-5	-	-	TRBJ2-1	TGTGCCAGCAGTTACTCGGACCTGAGCTCCTACAATGAGCAGTTCTTC	CASSYSDLSSYNEQFF
TRBV5-4	-	TRBD2	TRBJ2-7	TGTGCCAGCAGCTCTCCGCCTAGCGGGAGGCCTTACGAGCAGTACTTC	CASSSPPSGRPYEQYF
TRBV7-9	-	TRBD2	TRBJ2-7	TGTGCCAGCAGCCCCCAACTAGCGGGGAGCTCCTACGAGCAGTACTTC	CASSPQLAGSSYEQYF
TRBV2	-	-	TRBJ1-5	TGTGCCAGCAGTGAGTCCAGGGCAGATCAGCCCCAGCATTTT	CASSESRADQPQHF
TRBV4-2	-	TRBD1	TRBJ2-1	TGTGCCAGCAGCCAAGATCAACAGGGGGCCAATGAGCAGTTCTTC	CASSQDQQGANEQFF
TRBV9	-	-	TRBJ1-2	TGTGCCAGCAGCGTAGAGAGGGGGACAGGCTACACCTTC	CASSVERGTGYTF